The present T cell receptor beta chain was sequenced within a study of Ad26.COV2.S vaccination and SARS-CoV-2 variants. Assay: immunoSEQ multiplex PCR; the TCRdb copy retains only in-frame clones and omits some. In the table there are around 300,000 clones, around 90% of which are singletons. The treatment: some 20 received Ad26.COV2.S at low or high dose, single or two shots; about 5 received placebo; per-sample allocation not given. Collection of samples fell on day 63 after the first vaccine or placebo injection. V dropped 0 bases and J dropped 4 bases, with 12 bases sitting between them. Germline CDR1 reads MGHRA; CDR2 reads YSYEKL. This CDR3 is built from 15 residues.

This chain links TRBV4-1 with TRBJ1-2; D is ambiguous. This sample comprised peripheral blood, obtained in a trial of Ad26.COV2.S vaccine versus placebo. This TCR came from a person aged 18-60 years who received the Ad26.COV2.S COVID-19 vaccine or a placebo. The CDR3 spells CASSQDRALGYGYTF. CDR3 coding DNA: TGCGCCAGCAGCCAAGATCGCGCTCTCGGCTATGGCTACACCTTC.